The 18 T cell receptor beta chains presented below share a single source sample, sequenced in a study of blood T cell repertoires in COVID-19. Clones were read by immunoSEQ multiplex PCR, and TCRdb kept only the in-frame ones, dropping some. The table includes about 330,000 clones, approximately 84% detected once. Sequenced: PBMCs or T cells enriched from blood (not recorded which). The receptors come from a woman under 30 who had recovered from COVID-19.

This rearrangement joins TRBV6-5 to TRBJ1-1; 8 bases agree with TRBD1. Germline V gene sequence: CDR1 MNHEY, CDR2 SVGAGI. V shed 4 bases, J shed 6 bases, and the junction held 4 bases outside the gene matches. The CDR3 covers 13 residues. The CDR3, as DNA: TGTGCCAGCAGTTCCCAGGGGGCCGCTGAAGCTTTCTTT. Its protein is CASSSQGAAEAFF.

The chain uses TRBV4-1 and TRBJ1-5; no firm D call. V gave up 0 bases and J gave up 0 bases, with 15 bases separating them. The V gene's germline CDR1 is MGHRA and CDR2 YSYEKL. The CDR3 loop spans 18 amino acids. The CDR3 region is CASSQDWTLVYSNQPQHF. Written as DNA, the CDR3 is TGCGCCAGCAGCCAAGATTGGACTCTTGTATATAGCAATCAGCCCCAGCATTTT.

The chain uses TRBV29-1 and TRBJ2-7; 9 positions match TRBD1. Germline V gene data show CDR1 as SQVTM and CDR2 as ANQGSEA. V lost 2 bases to trimming and J lost 2 bases; unmatched junction nucleotides: 19. CDR3 size: 19 residues. The CDR3 DNA follows: TGCAGCGTTGAATCTCCCCGGGACAGGGCAGGATTAAGAACCTACGAGCAGTACTTC. Amino acid sequence: CSVESPRDRAGLRTYEQYF.

The V call is TRBV7-3, the J call TRBJ1-2; TRBD1 agrees at 7 bases. The germline gives CDR1 SGHTA, CDR2 FQGTGA. Losses at the gene ends were 3 bases for V and 3 bases for J; bases not matched to a gene: 4. This CDR3 has 14 amino acids. DNA for the CDR3: TGTGCCAGCAGCTTTCAGGGGACAGACTATGGCTACACCTTC. It codes for CASSFQGTDYGYTF.

The rearrangement joins TRBV19 to TRBJ1-4, with 7 bases that match TRBD1. Per the germline V gene, CDR1 is LNHDA and CDR2 is SQIVND (reference sequence). J gave up 6 bases and V 5 bases, and 15 bases lay outside the gene matches. The CDR3 covers 17 residues. This chain's CDR3 is CASSSEGAEHGDEKLFF. CDR3 bases: TGTGCCAGTAGTTCTGAGGGGGCGGAGCACGGGGATGAAAAACTGTTTTTT. Using reference TRBV19 and TRBJ1-4 for the parts outside the CDR3, the full variable domain is DGGITQSPKYLFRKEGQNVTLSCEQNLNHDAMYWYRQDPGQGLRLIYYSQIVNDFQKGDIAEGYSVSREKKESFPLTVTSAQKNPTAFYLCASSSEGAEHGDEKLFFGSGTQLSVL.

This clone was detected once. The chain has TRBV19 and TRBJ1-5; D not certain. Germline CDR1 LNHDA, CDR2 SQIVND (reference sequence). The CDR3 sequence is 14 residues long. The germline V and J ends were trimmed by 6 bases and 0 bases, with 9 bases remaining between them. CDR3 DNA: TGTGCCAGTAGACAGTCGTATAGCAATCAGCCCCAGCATTTT. Translation: CASRQSYSNQPQHF.

The genes are TRBV2 and TRBJ1-5; D gene unclear. Germline-derived CDR1 and CDR2 are SNHLY and FYNNEI. The CDR3 totals 14 residues. Trimming stripped 5 bases from V and 3 bases from J, with 11 bases between. DNA of the CDR3: TGTGCCAGCAGTTCGACAACGGTCAATCAGCCCCAGCATTTT. Its protein is CASSSTTVNQPQHF.

DNA of the CDR3: TGTGCCAGCAGCTTTCGGGGAGGCTACGAGCAGTACTTC. Translated: CASSFRGGYEQYF. The chain is built from TRBV7-9 and TRBJ2-7; possibly TRBD2 for D (6 bases). V lost 3 bases and J lost 3, with 9 bases in between. The CDR3 covers 13 residues. From germline, CDR1 is SEHNR and CDR2 FQNEAQ (reference sequence).

The chain is built from TRBV14 and TRBJ1-2; D not certain. Trimming took off 4 bases at V and 2 bases at J, with 11 bases between the two ends. CDR3 length equals 14 residues. The germline gives CDR1 SGHDN, CDR2 FVKESK. The CDR3 bases are TGTGCCAGCAGCCCCCAGAGCGGGAACTATGGCTACACCTTC. The encoded protein is CASSPQSGNYGYTF.

The chain uses TRBV4-1 and TRBJ2-7, with D unclear. The CDR3 covers 13 residues. Per the germline V gene, CDR1 is MGHRA and CDR2 is YSYEKL. The ends were cut back, 0 bases at V and 6 bases at J, with 9 bases in the middle. CDR3 coding DNA: TGCGCCAGCAGCCAAGATAGAAGAGCCGAGCAGTACTTC. It yields the protein CASSQDRRAEQYF.

The rearrangement joins TRBV30 to TRBJ1-1, with 9 bases lining up with TRBD1. The junction had 9 bases not matched to a gene; V was cut back by 7 bases and J by 0 bases. Germline V CDR1 and CDR2: GTSNPN, SVGIG (reference sequence). This CDR3 has 15 amino acids. The CDR3 loop reads CASMNRGPMNTEAFF. The CDR3 coding sequence is TGTGCCTCTATGAACAGGGGGCCGATGAACACTGAAGCTTTCTTT.

The chain's CDR3 is CASSQGTYEQYF. DNA of the CDR3: TGTGCCAGCAGTCAGGGCACCTACGAGCAGTACTTC. The chain uses TRBV28 and TRBJ2-7, with D possibly being TRBD1 (5 bases). Per germline, CDR1 MDHEN and CDR2 SYDVKM. The CDR3 is 12 residues long. Trimming removed 5 bases at V and 2 bases at J, with 7 bases between.

The chain couples TRBV7-6 to TRBJ2-7; 10 bases line up with TRBD1. The V segment lost 5 bases and the J segment 0 bases; nucleotides outside the gene matches: 4. The germline gives CDR1 SGHVS, CDR2 FNYEAQ. This CDR3 contains 15 residues. Here the CDR3 reads CASSTGTGASYEQYF. In nucleotides, the CDR3 is TGTGCCAGCAGCACCGGGACAGGGGCCTCCTACGAGCAGTACTTC.

CDR3 region: CASSHGTGLGNIQYF. As DNA, the CDR3 is TGCGCCAGCAGTCACGGCACGGGACTGGGAAACATTCAGTACTTC. The chain has TRBV5-1 and TRBJ2-4; tentatively, D is TRBD2 (6 bases). V lost 5 bases, J lost 6 bases, and 18 bases lay in between. The length of the CDR3 is 15 residues. Germline V lookup: CDR1 SGHRS, CDR2 YFSETQ.

Turning to this clone: This CDR3 is also generated by other DNA sequences in the sample. The chain uses TRBV9 and TRBJ1-1; D not certain. Germline CDR1 SGDLS, CDR2 YYNGEE. Trimming removed 0 bases at V and 1 base at J, with 4 bases between. The CDR3 covers 13 residues. CDR3 sequence (DNA): TGTGCCAGCAGCGTAGACGGGAACACTGAAGCTTTCTTT. It is translated as CASSVDGNTEAFF.

This clone was counted at least ten times. This sequence joins TRBV24-1 and TRBJ1-4; 7 bases fit TRBD1. The CDR3 loop spans 15 amino acids. Germline assignment: CDR1 KGHDR and CDR2 SFDVKD. V lost 3 bases and J lost 7; bases outside the gene matches: 7. The CDR3 sequence: CATSDTRGGGEKLFF. CDR3 bases: TGTGCCACCAGTGATACGAGAGGGGGCGGTGAAAAACTGTTTTTT.

This chain joins TRBV30 and TRBJ1-6; no definite D call. Between the trimmed V and J ends, which lost 6 bases and 0 bases, there was a span of 9 bases. The CDR3 is 14 residues long. Germline CDR1 and CDR2: GTSNPN and SVGIG (reference sequence). The CDR3 DNA is TGTGCCTGTACGAAGAGCTCCTATAATTCACCCCTCCACTTT. Protein product: CACTKSSYNSPLHF.

The genes are TRBV7-8 and TRBJ1-1, with 11 nucleotides matching TRBD1. CDR1 and CDR2 (germline): SGHVS, FQNEAQ. The V gene end was trimmed by 1 base and the J gene end by 3 bases; junction bases not matched to a gene: 4. The CDR3 runs 16 residues. The CDR3 bases are TGTGCCAGCAGCTTAGTTGAGGGACAGGGGGACACTGAAGCTTTCTTT. Its translation: CASSLVEGQGDTEAFF.